Described below is a single T cell receptor (beta chain) sequence and its context. This entry is derived from a study of cytomegalovirus exposure and HLA in healthy donors. Primers included in the PCR were 60 Vbeta and 13 Jbeta primers. Some clones are missing from TCRdb's copy, which holds only in-frame ones; the method was immunoSEQ multiplex PCR. The data hold 200,000 to 250,000 clones, with over 60% observed a single time. Germline CDR1 is MNHEY and CDR2 is SVGAGI. The CDR3 spans 15 residues. The V gene is TRBV6-5, the J gene TRBJ2-5, with D maybe TRBD2 (5 bases). The last part of the DNA fits TRBJ2-7 better; the J call may be wrong. The sequence came from a young man in good health and CMV-seronegative. Sequenced sample: PBMCs. CDR3 DNA sequence: TGTGCCAGCAGTTACTCGTCCGGAGGCTCCTACGAGCAGTACTTC. This codes for CASSYSSGGSYEQYF.